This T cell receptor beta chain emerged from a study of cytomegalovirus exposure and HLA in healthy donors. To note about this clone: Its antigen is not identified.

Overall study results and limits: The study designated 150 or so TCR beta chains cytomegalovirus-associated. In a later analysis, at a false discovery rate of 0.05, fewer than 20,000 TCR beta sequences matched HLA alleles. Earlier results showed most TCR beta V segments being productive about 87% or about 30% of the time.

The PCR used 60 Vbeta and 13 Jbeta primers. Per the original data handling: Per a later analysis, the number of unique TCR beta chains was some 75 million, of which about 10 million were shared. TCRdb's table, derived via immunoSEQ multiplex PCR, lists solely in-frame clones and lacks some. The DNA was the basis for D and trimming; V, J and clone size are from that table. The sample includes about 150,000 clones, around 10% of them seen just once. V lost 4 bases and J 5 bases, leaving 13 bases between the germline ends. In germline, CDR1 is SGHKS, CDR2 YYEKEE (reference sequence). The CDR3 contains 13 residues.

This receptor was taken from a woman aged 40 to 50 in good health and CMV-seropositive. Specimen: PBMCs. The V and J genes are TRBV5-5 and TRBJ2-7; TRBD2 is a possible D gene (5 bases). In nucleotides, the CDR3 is TGTGCCAGCAGCGCCGCCGGGATCCACGAGCAGTACTTC. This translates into CASSAAGIHEQYF. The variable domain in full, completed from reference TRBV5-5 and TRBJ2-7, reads DAGVTQSPTHLIKTRGQQVTLRCSPISGHKSVSWYQQVLGQGPQFIFQYYEKEERGRGNFPDRFSARQFPNYSSELNVNALLLGDSALYLCASSAAGIHEQYFGPGTRLTVT.